A selection of T cell receptor beta chains follows, all from one sample in a study of blood T cell repertoires in COVID-19. Some clones are missing from TCRdb's copy, which holds only in-frame ones; the method was immunoSEQ multiplex PCR. The sample shows about 220,000 clones, about 78% of them seen only once. Sequencing was carried out using peripheral blood. These receptors were collected from a woman in her 70s with acute or convalescent COVID-19. Each CDR3 is given with its conserved first and last residue. D genes are given only for firm matches. Clone sizes are given selectively: once, few, many, or a class where the clone is expanded.

CDR3 length	clone size	J gene	V gene	D gene	CDR3 DNA	CDR3 protein
14	NA	TRBJ2-5	TRBV19	NA	TGTGCCAGTAGTCCCCAGGGGTTTATCGAGACCCAGTACTTC	CASSPQGFIETQYF
13	few	TRBJ1-1	TRBV29-1	NA	TGCAGCGTGGGGGACATCCTGAACACTGAAGCTTTCTTT	CSVGDILNTEAFF
16	NA	TRBJ2-3	TRBV19	NA	TGTGCCAGTAGTCGGTGGGGGCGAGGGGCGGCAGATACGCAGTATTTT	CASSRWGRGAADTQYF
13	NA	TRBJ1-1	TRBV2	NA	TGTGCCAGCAGAGAACAGTGGAACACTGAAGCTTTCTTT	CASREQWNTEAFF
14	once	TRBJ2-3	TRBV29-1	TRBD2	TGCAGCGTCGCGACTAGCGGGAGCACAGATACGCAGTATTTT	CSVATSGSTDTQYF
17	NA	TRBJ1-5	TRBV11-2	NA	TGTGCCAGCAGCCCGCGGACAGAGACTCATAGCAATCAGCCCCAGCATTTT	CASSPRTETHSNQPQHF
14	NA	TRBJ2-6	TRBV29-1	NA	TGCAGCGTTGAAACCAGCTCTGGGGCCAACGTCCTGACTTTC	CSVETSSGANVLTF
13	NA	TRBJ1-1	TRBV14	NA	TGTGCCAGCAGCCAATCCCTTATTACTGAAGCTTTCTTT	CASSQSLITEAFF
16	NA	TRBJ1-2	TRBV27	TRBD1	TGTGCCAGCAGTTTATCGGGGGTTGGGACAGGTTACGGCTACACCTTC	CASSLSGVGTGYGYTF
12	NA	TRBJ2-3	TRBV12-3/TRBV12-4	NA	TGTGCCAGCAGCCCCCAGCTAGGTGCGCAGTATTTT	CASSPQLGAQYF
16	NA	TRBJ2-2	TRBV11-1	NA	TGTGCCAGCAGCTCGCCGCGGGGGCGTTTAACCGGGGAGCTGTTTTTT	CASSSPRGRLTGELFF
15	once	TRBJ2-2	TRBV7-9	TRBD2	TGTGCCAGCAGCTTAGGTCGGGGGGACACCGGGGAGCTGTTTTTT	CASSLGRGDTGELFF
15	NA	TRBJ2-1	TRBV13	TRBD2	TGTGCCAGCAGCCCCCCGGGACTAGCGGGGAGGGAGCAGTTCTTC	CASSPPGLAGREQFF
13	NA	TRBJ1-2	TRBV6-6	TRBD1	TGTGCCAGCACTATCGGGACAGGGGATGGCTACACCTTC	CASTIGTGDGYTF
15	NA	TRBJ2-2	TRBV5-1	TRBD2	TGCGCCAGCAGCCTGGGACTAGCGAGCACCGGGGAGCTGTTTTTT	CASSLGLASTGELFF
13	NA	TRBJ2-7	TRBV20-1	TRBD1	TGCAGTGCTAGTGGGACAGCAGACGAGGAGCAGTACTTC	CSASGTADEEQYF
14	NA	TRBJ1-3	TRBV5-5	NA	TGTGCCAGTGAGATAGCTCTGTCTGGAAACACCATATATTTT	CASEIALSGNTIYF
11	NA	TRBJ1-1	TRBV5-4	NA	TGTGCCAGCAGCTCTCACACTGAAGCTTTCTTT	CASSSHTEAFF
15	NA	TRBJ1-1	TRBV18	NA	TGTGCCAGCTCACCTCAGGGTTCGATGAACACTGAAGCTTTCTTT	CASSPQGSMNTEAFF
16	NA	TRBJ2-5	TRBV6-2/TRBV6-3	TRBD2	TGTGCCAGCAGTTATGGGTGGCTAGCGGGGGGAGAGACCCAGTACTTC	CASSYGWLAGGETQYF
13	NA	TRBJ1-1	TRBV6-2/TRBV6-3	NA	TGTGCCAGCAGTTACTCGGCGAACACTGAAGCTTTCTTT	CASSYSANTEAFF
12	NA	TRBJ2-7	TRBV6-2/TRBV6-3	NA	TGTGCCAGCAGCCCGGGCCCATACGAGCAGTACTTC	CASSPGPYEQYF
17	NA	TRBJ2-5	TRBV19	TRBD1	TGTGCCAGTAGTATGGGCTCGGTCGGGACAGCCCAAGAGACCCAGTACTTC	CASSMGSVGTAQETQYF
13	NA	TRBJ1-2	TRBV19	NA	TGTGCCAGTAGTAAGGGAGCTAACTATGGCTACACCTTC	CASSKGANYGYTF
11	many	TRBJ2-1	TRBV5-1	TRBD1	TGCGCCAGCAGCAAAGACAGGGGGAAGTTCTTC	CASSKDRGKFF
13	NA	TRBJ1-6	TRBV15	NA	TGTGCCACCAGCACCAAAGCGGGTTCACCCCTCCACTTT	CATSTKAGSPLHF
15	NA	TRBJ1-1	TRBV6-1	NA	TGTGCCAGCAGTGAAGCGCTTCCCGGGGAAACTGAAGCTTTCTTT	CASSEALPGETEAFF
16	NA	TRBJ1-1	TRBV4-2	NA	TGTGCCAGCAGCCAAGAGCCGAACAGGGTAGACACTGAAGCTTTCTTT	CASSQEPNRVDTEAFF
15	few	TRBJ1-2	TRBV19	NA	TGTGCCAGTCGCCCACTTTACCGGGAGGGTGGTGGCTACACCTTC	CASRPLYREGGGYTF
16	NA	TRBJ2-7	TRBV15	NA	TGTGCCACCAGCCCCTCAACCCGGGGGTATTCCTACGAGCAGTACTTC	CATSPSTRGYSYEQYF
14	NA	TRBJ1-1	TRBV30	TRBD1	TGTGCCTGGAAGGCGGCAGGGGGCATCGCTGAAGCTTTCTTT	CAWKAAGGIAEAFF
11	NA	TRBJ1-1	TRBV5-6	NA	TGTGCCAGCGTAAAGAACACTGAAGCTTTCTTT	CASVKNTEAFF
13	NA	TRBJ2-7	TRBV6-5	TRBD1	TGTGCCAGCAGCTTAGACAGGGCCTACGAGCAGTACTTC	CASSLDRAYEQYF
15	NA	TRBJ1-6	TRBV9	NA	TGTGCCAGCAGCGCCCAGGGACTATATAATTCACCCCTCCACTTT	CASSAQGLYNSPLHF
16	NA	TRBJ1-1	TRBV5-1	TRBD1	TGCGCCAGCAGCCGCACCGGGACAGGGGGAAACACTGAAGCTTTCTTT	CASSRTGTGGNTEAFF
19	NA	TRBJ2-5	TRBV19	TRBD2	TGTGCCAGTAGTAGCGGACTAGCGGGTGCAGGGCGAATCCAAGAGACCCAGTACTTC	CASSSGLAGAGRIQETQYF
13	NA	TRBJ1-1	TRBV10-3	NA	TGTGCCATCATGACAGCCCAGAACACTGAAGCTTTCTTT	CAIMTAQNTEAFF
18	NA	TRBJ1-6	TRBV1	NA	TGCACCAGCAGCCAACGGCACGACAGTAGCTCCTATAATTCACCCCTCCACTTT	CTSSQRHDSSSYNSPLHF
17	NA	TRBJ2-3	TRBV5-5	TRBD2	TGTGCCAGCAGCAAAACCGGGACTAGCGGGGCCCCGTGGGGGCAGTATTTT	CASSKTGTSGAPWGQYF
14	NA	TRBJ2-1	TRBV3-1/TRBV3-2	TRBD2	TGTGCCAGCAGGCCCAGCGGGGGGGCTAGGGAGCAGTTCTTC	CASRPSGGAREQFF
14	NA	TRBJ2-3	TRBV10-3	NA	TGTGCCATCAGTGCCCCCATTAGCACAGATACGCAGTATTTT	CAISAPISTDTQYF
16	NA	TRBJ2-3	TRBV30	TRBD2	TGTGCCTGGGGAAGTGGGGCTAGCGGGGGGTATGATACGCAGTATTTT	CAWGSGASGGYDTQYF
15	NA	TRBJ1-4	TRBV5-1	NA	TGCGCCAGCAGCTCCTTATCGGGGGTAGAGGAAAAACTGTTTTTT	CASSSLSGVEEKLFF
13	once	TRBJ2-7	TRBV5-1	NA	TGCGCCAGCAGCTCCCCCCCCACCTACGAGCAGTACTTC	CASSSPPTYEQYF
15	NA	TRBJ2-1	TRBV5-6	NA	TGTGCCAGCAGCCTGAGAAAGGGGCTATACAATGAGCAGTTCTTC	CASSLRKGLYNEQFF
15	NA	TRBJ2-5	TRBV5-1	TRBD2	TGCGCCAGCAGCTTGGGGACTAGCGGGGAAGAGACCCAGTACTTC	CASSLGTSGEETQYF